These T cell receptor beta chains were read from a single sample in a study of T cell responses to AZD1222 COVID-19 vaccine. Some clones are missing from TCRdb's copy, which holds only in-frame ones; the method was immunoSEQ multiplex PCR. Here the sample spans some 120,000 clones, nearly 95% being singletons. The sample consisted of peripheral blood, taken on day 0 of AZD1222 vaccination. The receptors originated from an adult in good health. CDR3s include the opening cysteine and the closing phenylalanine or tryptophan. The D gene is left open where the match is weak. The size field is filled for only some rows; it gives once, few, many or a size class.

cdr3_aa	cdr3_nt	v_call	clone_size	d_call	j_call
CASSRGQGNQPQHF	TGTGCCAGCAGCCGGGGACAGGGTAATCAGCCCCAGCATTTT	TRBV7-8	NA	TRBD1	TRBJ1-5
CASRSSGTGIREQYF	TGTGCCAGCAGGTCCTCCGGGACCGGGATTCGTGAGCAGTACTTC	TRBV27	NA	NA	TRBJ2-7
CAWSPGTGFSYEQYF	TGTGCCTGGAGTCCCGGGACAGGGTTCTCCTACGAGCAGTACTTC	TRBV30	NA	TRBD1	TRBJ2-7
CASSGRQKRETQYF	TGTGCCAGCAGTGGGCGTCAAAAGCGAGAGACCCAGTACTTC	TRBV7-2	NA	NA	TRBJ2-5
CSVVRLQLNTEAFF	TGCAGCGTTGTAAGATTACAACTGAACACTGAAGCTTTCTTT	TRBV29-1	NA	NA	TRBJ1-1
CASTGQFNSPLHF	TGTGCCAGCACTGGACAGTTTAATTCACCCCTCCACTTT	TRBV6-5	NA	NA	TRBJ1-6
CASSSPLAGVQETQYF	TGTGCCAGCAGTTCTCCTCTCGCGGGGGTCCAAGAGACCCAGTACTTC	TRBV6-5	NA	TRBD2	TRBJ2-5
CASRIGASSGNTIYF	TGTGCCAGCCGTATAGGTGCCAGCTCTGGAAACACCATATATTTT	TRBV2	once	NA	TRBJ1-3
CASQGQAGAGYTF	TGTGCCAGTCAAGGACAGGCTGGAGCGGGCTACACCTTC	TRBV19	NA	TRBD1	TRBJ1-2
CASGKGTGNQPQHF	TGTGCTAGTGGTAAGGGGACAGGCAATCAGCCCCAGCATTTT	TRBV12-5	NA	TRBD1	TRBJ1-5
CASSVLDRETQYF	TGTGCCAGCAGTGTTTTGGATCGAGAGACCCAGTACTTC	TRBV25-1	NA	NA	TRBJ2-5
CASRDSGTPEKLFF	TGTGCCAGCAGAGACTCCGGGACACCTGAAAAACTGTTTTTT	TRBV6-1	NA	NA	TRBJ1-4
CATRDSPATDTQYF	TGTGCCACTAGGGACAGTCCAGCCACAGATACGCAGTATTTT	TRBV19	NA	TRBD1	TRBJ2-3
CASSPPGRPPAGANVLTF	TGCGCCAGCAGCCCCCCGGGCAGGCCACCGGCCGGGGCCAACGTCCTGACTTTC	TRBV5-1	NA	NA	TRBJ2-6
CASSQIAGEPQHF	TGTGCCAGCAGCCAAATCGCTGGGGAGCCCCAGCATTTT	TRBV3-1/TRBV3-2	NA	NA	TRBJ1-5
CASSLRTGLFSSYNSPLHF	TGTGCCAGCAGCTTACGGACCGGCCTATTTAGCTCCTATAATTCACCCCTCCACTTT	TRBV11-2	few	NA	TRBJ1-6
CASRQGNYGYTF	TGTGCCAGTAGGCAGGGGAACTATGGCTACACCTTC	TRBV19	NA	NA	TRBJ1-2
CASSSRGLYYGYTF	TGTGCCAGTAGTAGTAGGGGGCTGTACTATGGCTACACCTTC	TRBV19	NA	TRBD1	TRBJ1-2